This TCR beta chain comes out of a study of cytomegalovirus exposure and HLA in healthy donors. Losses at the gene ends were 2 bases for V and 14 bases for J; bases not matched to a gene: 20. This CDR3 spans 17 amino acids. The primer mix had 60 Vbeta and 13 Jbeta primers. Using immunoSEQ multiplex PCR, the repertoire was profiled, and TCRdb retains in-frame clones only, with some absent. In the table there are around 86,000 clones, 77% of which are singletons. This receptor was identified in a man aged 45 to 65 in good health and CMV-seropositive. The sequenced sample was PBMCs. The chain uses TRBV23-1 and TRBJ1-4, with TRBD1 matching over 7 bases. TRBV23-1 counts as an open reading frame of uncertain function. CDR3 nucleotides: TGCGCCAGCAGTCAACCGTTGACCGGGACAGCTAAAAAAGGGCTGTTTTTT. Its protein is CASSQPLTGTAKKGLFF.